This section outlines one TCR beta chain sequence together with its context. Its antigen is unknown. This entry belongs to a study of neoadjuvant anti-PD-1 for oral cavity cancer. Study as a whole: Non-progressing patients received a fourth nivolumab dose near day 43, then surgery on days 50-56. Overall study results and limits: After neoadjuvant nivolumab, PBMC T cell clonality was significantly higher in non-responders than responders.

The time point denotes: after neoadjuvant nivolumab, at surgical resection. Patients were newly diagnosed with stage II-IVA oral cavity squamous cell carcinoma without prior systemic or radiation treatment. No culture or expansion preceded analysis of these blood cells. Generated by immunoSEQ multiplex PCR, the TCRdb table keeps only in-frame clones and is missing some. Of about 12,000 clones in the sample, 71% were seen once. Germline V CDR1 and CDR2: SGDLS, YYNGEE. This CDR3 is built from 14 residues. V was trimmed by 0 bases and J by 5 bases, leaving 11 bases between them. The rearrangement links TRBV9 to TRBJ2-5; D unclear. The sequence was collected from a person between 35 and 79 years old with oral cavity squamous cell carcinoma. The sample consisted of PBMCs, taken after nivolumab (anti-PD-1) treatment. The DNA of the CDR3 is TGTGCCAGCAGCGTAGGGCCCCTTAGGGAGACCCAGTACTTC. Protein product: CASSVGPLRETQYF.